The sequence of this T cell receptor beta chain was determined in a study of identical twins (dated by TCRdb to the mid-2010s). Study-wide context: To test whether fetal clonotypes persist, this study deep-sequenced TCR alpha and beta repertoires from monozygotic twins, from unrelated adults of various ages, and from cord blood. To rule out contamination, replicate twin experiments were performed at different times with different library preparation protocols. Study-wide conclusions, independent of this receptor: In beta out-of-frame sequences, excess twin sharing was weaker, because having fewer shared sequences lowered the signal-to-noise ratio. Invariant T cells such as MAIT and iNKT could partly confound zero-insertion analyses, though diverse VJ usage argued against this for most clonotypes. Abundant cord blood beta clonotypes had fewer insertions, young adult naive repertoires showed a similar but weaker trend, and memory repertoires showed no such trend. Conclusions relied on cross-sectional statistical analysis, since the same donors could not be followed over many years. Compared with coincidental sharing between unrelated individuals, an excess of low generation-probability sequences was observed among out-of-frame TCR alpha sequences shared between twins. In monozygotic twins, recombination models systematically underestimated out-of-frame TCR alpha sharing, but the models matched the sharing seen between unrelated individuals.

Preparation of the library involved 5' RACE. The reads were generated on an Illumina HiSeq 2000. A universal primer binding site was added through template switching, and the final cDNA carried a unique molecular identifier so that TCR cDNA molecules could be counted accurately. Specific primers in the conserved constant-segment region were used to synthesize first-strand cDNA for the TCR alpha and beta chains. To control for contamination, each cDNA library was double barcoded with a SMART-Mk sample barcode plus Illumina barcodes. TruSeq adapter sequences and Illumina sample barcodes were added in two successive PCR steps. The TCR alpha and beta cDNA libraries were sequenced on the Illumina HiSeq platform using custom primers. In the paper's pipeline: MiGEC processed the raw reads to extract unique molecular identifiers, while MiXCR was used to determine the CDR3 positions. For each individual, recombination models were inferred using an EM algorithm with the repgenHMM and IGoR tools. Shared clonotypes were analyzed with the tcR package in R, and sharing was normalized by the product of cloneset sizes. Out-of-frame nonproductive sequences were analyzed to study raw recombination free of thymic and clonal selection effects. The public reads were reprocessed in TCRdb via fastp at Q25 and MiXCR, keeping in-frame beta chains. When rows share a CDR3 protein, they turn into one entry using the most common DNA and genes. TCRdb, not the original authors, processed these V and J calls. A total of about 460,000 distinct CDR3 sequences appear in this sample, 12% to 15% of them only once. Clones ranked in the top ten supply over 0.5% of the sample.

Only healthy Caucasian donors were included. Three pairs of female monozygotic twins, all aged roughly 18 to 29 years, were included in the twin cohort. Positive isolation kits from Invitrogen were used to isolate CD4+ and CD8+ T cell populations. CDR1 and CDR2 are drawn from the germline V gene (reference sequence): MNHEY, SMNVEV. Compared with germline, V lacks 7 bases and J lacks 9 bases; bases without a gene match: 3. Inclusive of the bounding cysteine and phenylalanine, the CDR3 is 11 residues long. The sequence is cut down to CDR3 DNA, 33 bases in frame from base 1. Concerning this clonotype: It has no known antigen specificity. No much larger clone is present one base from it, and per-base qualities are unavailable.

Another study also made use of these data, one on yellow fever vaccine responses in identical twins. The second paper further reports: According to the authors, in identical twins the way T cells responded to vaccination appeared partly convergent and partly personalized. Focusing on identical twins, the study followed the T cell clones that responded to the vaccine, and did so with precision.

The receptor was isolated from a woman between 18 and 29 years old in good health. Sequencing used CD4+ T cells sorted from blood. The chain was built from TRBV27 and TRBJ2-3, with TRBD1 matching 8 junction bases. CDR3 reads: CASTDRGTQYF. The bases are TGTGCCAGCACAGACAGGGGAACGCAGTATTTT.